The rows below give T cell receptor beta chains drawn from one sample of a study of technical replicates of blood from a handful of donors. Clones were read by immunoSEQ multiplex PCR, and TCRdb kept only the in-frame ones, dropping some. Of tens of thousands of clones listed, 94% are singletons. Sequences were obtained from T cells isolated from PBMCs. The receptor source for this set is a human donor in good health. Both conserved end residues are part of each CDR3. The D gene is left open where the match is weak. Size values are once, few and many counts, or a class for expanded clones, and some rows have none.

abundance,j_gene,d_gene,v_gene,CDR3nt,CDR3aa
-,TRBJ1-5,TRBD1,TRBV12-5,TGTGCTAGTGCCACCCCCCGGGACAGAGATCAGCCCCAGCATTTT,CASATPRDRDQPQHF
-,TRBJ2-5,TRBD2,TRBV5-4,TGTGCCAGCAGTTTTAGCGGGAGTAGACAAGAGACCCAGTACTTC,CASSFSGSRQETQYF
-,TRBJ2-7,-,TRBV11-3,TGTGCCAGCAGCCTCACAGGTGACTACGAGCAGTACTTC,CASSLTGDYEQYF
-,TRBJ1-1,TRBD1,TRBV5-1,TGCGCCAGCAGCTACGGACAGGGGGCTTCTGAAGCTTTCTTT,CASSYGQGASEAFF
-,TRBJ1-5,-,TRBV28,TGTGCCAGCAGTTTATTTCCCCAGAGCAATCAGCCCCAGCATTTT,CASSLFPQSNQPQHF
-,TRBJ1-5,TRBD1,TRBV2,TGTGCCAGCAGGGGACAGGGGGTTCAGCCCCAGCATTTT,CASRGQGVQPQHF
-,TRBJ2-7,-,TRBV2,TGTGCCAGCAGTGAAGACACCCCTTCTCGATTATCCTACGAGCAGTACTTC,CASSEDTPSRLSYEQYF
-,TRBJ1-6,TRBD1,TRBV6-1,TGTGCCAGCAGTGAAGCCCCTTATACAGGGGCCAATTCACCCCTCCACTTT,CASSEAPYTGANSPLHF
-,TRBJ2-3,TRBD1,TRBV28,TGTGCCAGCAGTTTCGGACAGGGGGTTTTCGGCACAGATACGCAGTATTTT,CASSFGQGVFGTDTQYF
-,TRBJ1-2,-,TRBV13,TGTGCCAGCAGCTTAGGAGGGGTAGGGAATGGCTACACCTTC,CASSLGGVGNGYTF
-,TRBJ1-6,TRBD1,TRBV18,TGTGCCAGCTCACCGTCAAACGCCCCGGGACAGAAGAATTCACCCCTCCACTTT,CASSPSNAPGQKNSPLHF
-,TRBJ1-2,TRBD1,TRBV2,TGTGCCAGCAATTTGGACAGGGGGTTTAACTATGGCTACACCTTC,CASNLDRGFNYGYTF
-,TRBJ1-5,-,TRBV27,TGTGCCAGCAGTACCCTGGGCAGGGGCCAGCCCCAGCATTTT,CASSTLGRGQPQHF
-,TRBJ2-1,-,TRBV7-6,TGTGCCAGCAGCTCGCTTGGCCCAGGGGGGAATGAGCAGTTCTTC,CASSSLGPGGNEQFF
-,TRBJ1-1,TRBD1,TRBV6-6,TGTGCCAGCAGTTCCGACAGGGTGGCTGAAGCTTTCTTT,CASSSDRVAEAFF
-,TRBJ1-2,TRBD1,TRBV28,TGTGCCAGCAGTTCTTTACTAACAGGGGGCGGTTCGCGGGGCTACACCTTC,CASSSLLTGGGSRGYTF
-,TRBJ2-3,TRBD2,TRBV7-6,TGTGCCAGCAGCTTTGACGTGGGGGGGTACACAGATACGCAGTATTTT,CASSFDVGGYTDTQYF
-,TRBJ1-1,-,TRBV28,TGTGCCAGCAGTCCGATGGGAGGGGGGAACACTGAAGCTTTCTTT,CASSPMGGGNTEAFF
once,TRBJ2-7,TRBD2,TRBV6-1,TGTGCCAGAAGCGGGGATTCCTACGAGCAGTACTTC,CARSGDSYEQYF
-,TRBJ2-5,TRBD2,TRBV27,TGTGCCAGCACCGGGGGGACTAGCGGGGGGAAGACCCAGTACTTC,CASTGGTSGGKTQYF
once,TRBJ2-1,TRBD1,TRBV5-6,TGTGCCAGCAGCTTCAACAGGGGCAATGAGCAGTTCTTC,CASSFNRGNEQFF
-,TRBJ1-3,-,TRBV5-1,TGCGCCAGCAGCTTGGCGGGTTTAACTGGAAACACCATATATTTT,CASSLAGLTGNTIYF
once,TRBJ1-1,-,TRBV10-3,TGTGCCATCAAAACCCACAGCGAGGGGGACACTGAAGCTTTCTTT,CAIKTHSEGDTEAFF
-,TRBJ1-5,-,TRBV9,TGTGCCAGCAGCAGGGGCCAAAATAGCAATCAGCCCCAGCATTTT,CASSRGQNSNQPQHF
-,TRBJ1-1,-,TRBV9,TGTGCCAGCAGCGTAGGGCCGAACACTGAAGCTTTCTTT,CASSVGPNTEAFF
-,TRBJ2-1,TRBD2,TRBV5-1,TGCGCCAGCAGCCCCGGGACTAGCGGGAGGGCCCTCAATGAGCAGTTCTTC,CASSPGTSGRALNEQFF
-,TRBJ1-5,TRBD1,TRBV5-1,TGCGCCAGCAGCCCATCCGGGACAGGAGATCAGCCCCAGCATTTT,CASSPSGTGDQPQHF
-,TRBJ1-1,TRBD1,TRBV7-9,TGTGCCAGCAGCCCTGGACAGGGTGGGTCTGAAGCTTTCTTT,CASSPGQGGSEAFF
-,TRBJ2-7,-,TRBV7-7,TGTGCTAGCAGCTTGGACGGCGGAGGGGAGCAGTACTTC,CASSLDGGGEQYF
-,TRBJ1-5,-,TRBV7-9,TGTGCCAGCACGCCGACAGGAGACAATCAGCCCCAGCATTTT,CASTPTGDNQPQHF
-,TRBJ1-2,TRBD1,TRBV28,TGTGCCAGCAGCCTTATCTCGGACAGGGCTGGCTACACCTTC,CASSLISDRAGYTF
-,TRBJ1-1,TRBD1,TRBV6-1,TGTGCCAGCAGGATCCAGGGGGCCGGCACTGAAGCTTTCTTT,CASRIQGAGTEAFF
-,TRBJ2-1,TRBD2,TRBV11-2,TGTGCCAGCAGCCTCGGAGCGACTAGCGGGACATGGATGGAGGAGCAGTTCTTC,CASSLGATSGTWMEEQFF
once,TRBJ1-1,TRBD1,TRBV2,TGTGCCAGCAGGGTAGATACAGGGGGAACTGAAGCTTTCTTT,CASRVDTGGTEAFF
-,TRBJ2-1,-,TRBV25-1,TGTGCCAGCAGTGAAGGGGTGGGGGACTTACCATGGTACAATGAGCAGTTCTTC,CASSEGVGDLPWYNEQFF
-,TRBJ2-7,TRBD2,TRBV6-6,TGTGCCAGCAGTTCGGGACTAGCGGCCTACGAGCAGTACTTC,CASSSGLAAYEQYF
-,TRBJ2-3,-,TRBV2,TGTGCCAGCCAAACGCAGTATTTT,CASQTQYF
-,TRBJ2-4,-,TRBV2,TGTGCCAGCAGAGAGACTTTAGCCAAAAACATTCAGTACTTC,CASRETLAKNIQYF
-,TRBJ1-2,TRBD1,TRBV4-1,TGCGCCAGCAGCAAAATAACGACAGGGGGGTACTATGGCTACACCTTC,CASSKITTGGYYGYTF
-,TRBJ2-2,-,TRBV11-3,TGTGCCAGCAGCCCACGGACAGAGGCCACCGGGGAGCTGTTTTTT,CASSPRTEATGELFF
-,TRBJ2-5,-,TRBV10-3,TGTGCCATCAGCCCGGCGGTAACGGCCCAAGAGACCCAGTACTTC,CAISPAVTAQETQYF
-,TRBJ2-6,TRBD1,TRBV18,TGTGCCAGCTCACCGACAGGGGATACCTCTGGGGCCAACGTCCTGACTTTC,CASSPTGDTSGANVLTF
-,TRBJ1-2,TRBD1,TRBV11-3,TGTGCCAGCAGCTCCGGACAGGGGCTCTATGGCTACACCTTC,CASSSGQGLYGYTF
-,TRBJ1-5,-,TRBV18,TGTGCCAGCTCACCCGGATCGGACAGTAGCAATCAGCCCCAGCATTTT,CASSPGSDSSNQPQHF
-,TRBJ2-3,TRBD2,TRBV2,TGTGCCAGCATTCGTCGTCCGGGACTAGACGGGGCAGATACGCAGTATTTT,CASIRRPGLDGADTQYF
few,TRBJ1-2,TRBD1,TRBV25-1,TGTGCCAGCAGTGCCGGGACAGGGGATGAGTATGGCTACACCTTC,CASSAGTGDEYGYTF
-,TRBJ1-1,-,TRBV19,TGTGCCAGTAGTATTGTCCCGGGGACTGAAGCTTTCTTT,CASSIVPGTEAFF
once,TRBJ1-3,-,TRBV2,TGTGCCAGCAGTGAGTACAGGGCGAACACCATATATTTT,CASSEYRANTIYF
-,TRBJ1-1,-,TRBV10-1,TGCGCCAGCAGTGAGGAACTCACTGAAGCTTTCTTT,CASSEELTEAFF
-,TRBJ1-1,-,TRBV11-3,TGTGCCAGCAGCTTAGCAGGAGGAGCTTTCTTT,CASSLAGGAFF
few,TRBJ2-5,-,TRBV11-3,TGTGCCAGCAGCTTAAGAGAAAATCTCGAGACCCAGTACTTC,CASSLRENLETQYF
once,TRBJ1-2,-,TRBV19,TGTGCCAGTAGTCACACATCTAACAGGGATGGCTACACCTTC,CASSHTSNRDGYTF
-,TRBJ1-2,-,TRBV19,TGTGCCAGTATAGATCAGGCGGGGGGCTACACCTTC,CASIDQAGGYTF
-,TRBJ1-1,TRBD1,TRBV19,TGTGCCAGTAGTTCGAACAGGGGATTAATGGCTTTCTTT,CASSSNRGLMAFF
-,TRBJ2-2,TRBD2,TRBV11-3,TGTGCCAGCGGCCAGAGCGGGAGGGCAATGACCGGGGAGCTGTTTTTT,CASGQSGRAMTGELFF
-,TRBJ2-1,-,TRBV27,TGTGCCAGCAGTACGACAGTGCGAAAGGTTATCGAGCAGTTCTTC,CASSTTVRKVIEQFF
once,TRBJ1-3,-,TRBV18,TGTGCCAGCTCAACAGGCTCTGGAAACACCATATATTTT,CASSTGSGNTIYF
-,TRBJ1-1,-,TRBV7-2,TGTGCCAGCAGCTTACGTATGGGGCGAACTGAAGCTTTCTTT,CASSLRMGRTEAFF
few,TRBJ1-6,TRBD1,TRBV11-1,TGTGCCAGCAGCTCCAGGGGGTCCGATTATAATTCACCCCTCCACTTT,CASSSRGSDYNSPLHF